This T cell receptor beta chain comes out of a study of primary melanoma T cells and metastatic recurrence. Broader study findings: Suggested, not shown: primary melanomas can contain effective antitumor T cells. Progression-free survival prediction reportedly improved most when T-cell fraction, rather than another histopathological variable, joined tumor thickness.

In regard to this clone: Its target is not known.

CDR1 GTSNPN and CDR2 SVGIG come from the germline V gene (reference sequence). The CDR3 runs to 16 residues. V gave up 2 bases and J gave up 2 bases; unmatched junction bases: 9. TCRdb's table, derived via immunoSEQ multiplex PCR, lists solely in-frame clones and lacks some. The sample lists roughly 100 clones, about 78% occurring once. The material sequenced was melanoma tumor tissue. The chain employs TRBV30 and TRBJ1-5; 7 bases align to TRBD1. The TCR sequence derives from a human donor with melanoma. Here the CDR3 DNA reads TGTGCCTGGAGTAGTAGGGGGCCAAAGGGCAATCAGCCCCAGCATTTT. Its protein product is CAWSSRGPKGNQPQHF.